Here is one T cell receptor beta chain with its context. Its specificity is unknown. Within the sample, other DNA sequences also encode this same CDR3. The data derive from a study of shared clonotypes between healthy human individuals. Findings and caveats of the study: Relative to clonotypes present in all four donors, those not shared had lower generation probabilities. The sharing of about 5.3% of naive CD4 clonotypes was seen across a handful of donors.

Some clones are missing from TCRdb's copy, which holds only in-frame ones; the method was immunoSEQ multiplex PCR. The table shows about 2.4 million clones, with 93% occurring only once. Donors were healthy HIV-negative adults without recent acute infections or vaccinations. Trimming left V 2 bases short and J 2 bases short, with 4 bases between. The CDR3 is 12 amino acids. Germline assignment: CDR1 KGHSH and CDR2 LQKENI. The sequenced sample consisted of naive CD4+ T cells from PBMCs. Subset noted: CD45RA+ positively selected. This TCR was recovered from a man between 18 and 29 years old in good health. Some clones in this sample may be carry-over from other donors' samples. This rearrangement joins TRBV18 to TRBJ2-7; unclear D gene. Written as DNA, the CDR3 is TGTGCCAGCTCACCAGGAACCTACGAGCAGTACTTC. Translating it yields CASSPGTYEQYF.